Presented here are 17 T cell receptor beta chains from one specimen sequenced in a study of cytomegalovirus exposure and HLA in healthy donors. It was with 60 Vbeta and 13 Jbeta primers that the PCR ran. Clones were read by immunoSEQ multiplex PCR, and TCRdb kept only the in-frame ones, dropping some. The sample has 150,000 to 200,000 clones, under 85% seen once. The specimen was PBMCs. All receptors derive from a male donor in good health and CMV-seronegative.

This chain joins TRBV27 and TRBJ2-7; 11 nucleotides agree with TRBD2. Trimming cost V 4 bases and J 3 bases; bases outside gene matches: 8. The CDR3 runs 16 residues. Germline V gene lookup returns CDR1 MNHEY and CDR2 SMNVEV (reference sequence). CDR3 residues: CASSSAGTSGDYEQYF. CDR3 bases: TGTGCCAGCAGTTCCGCAGGGACTAGCGGAGACTACGAGCAGTACTTC.

For this clone: The same CDR3 is also encoded by other DNA sequences in this sample. The CDR3 protein is CASSTSSTDTQYF. CDR3 sequence (DNA): TGTGCCAGTAGTACCTCCAGCACAGATACGCAGTATTTT. V is TRBV19 and J is TRBJ2-3; D not resolved. The CDR3 runs 13 residues. The ends were cut back, 4 bases at V and 0 bases at J, with 5 bases in the middle. Looked up from germline, CDR1 is LNHDA and CDR2 is SQIVND (reference sequence). The full variable domain, with the rest looked up from reference TRBV19 and TRBJ2-3, is DGGITQSPKYLFRKEGQNVTLSCEQNLNHDAMYWYRQDPGQGLRLIYYSQIVNDFQKGDIAEGYSVSREKKESFPLTVTSAQKNPTAFYLCASSTSSTDTQYFGPGTRLTVL.

The chain has TRBV11-2 and TRBJ1-6, with D unresolved. The length of the CDR3 is 15 residues. V lost 4 bases, J lost 10 bases, and 17 bases lay in between. Germline loops: CDR1 SGHAT, CDR2 FQNNGV. CDR3 sequence reads: CASSSLGGSGSPLHF. The DNA for the CDR3 is TGTGCCAGCAGCTCCCTAGGAGGGTCAGGATCACCCCTCCACTTT.

V gene TRBV28 combines with J gene TRBJ2-7; TRBD2 aligns across 7 bases. This CDR3 is built from 15 residues. With 5 bases clipped from V and 7 bases from J, the junction kept 14 bases outside the gene matches. Germline CDR1 reads MDHEN; CDR2 reads SYDVKM. DNA for the CDR3: TGTGCCAGCAGTGACTCGATCGCGGGAGCTGAGGAGCAGTACTTC. Translated, it gives CASSDSIAGAEEQYF.

This clone was counted a few times. The gene calls are TRBV28 and TRBJ1-5; TRBD1 matches at 7 bases. Trimming at V came to 2 bases and at J to 2 bases, leaving 3 bases not matched to a gene. In germline, CDR1 is MDHEN, CDR2 SYDVKM. CDR3 length: 15 residues. The CDR3 reads CASSLQGVGNQPQHF. CDR3 coding DNA: TGTGCCAGCAGTTTACAGGGGGTGGGCAATCAGCCCCAGCATTTT.

The genes are TRBV30 and TRBJ1-5, with 7 bases lining up with TRBD1. V shed 0 bases and J 0 bases; nucleotides not matched to a gene: 2. The CDR3 spans 15 residues. Germline V gene sequence: CDR1 GTSNPN, CDR2 SVGIG (reference sequence). CDR3 amino acids: CAWSVGQFSNQPQHF. DNA for the CDR3: TGTGCCTGGAGTGTGGGACAGTTTAGCAATCAGCCCCAGCATTTT.

The chain employs TRBV5-1 and TRBJ2-4, with D maybe TRBD1 (6 bases). Germline V gene lookup returns CDR1 SGHRS and CDR2 YFSETQ. The CDR3 contains 16 residues. Deletions cut 0 bases from V and 3 bases from J, with 13 bases between. CDR3 DNA: TGCGCCAGCAGCTTGGGCCCAGGGGCCGTCAAAAACATTCAGTACTTC. It codes for CASSLGPGAVKNIQYF.

This clone turned up a few times. The junction and the germline gene differ at one end; a read error may be behind it. The chain combines TRBV28 with TRBJ2-1; 8 positions match TRBD2. This CDR3 is built from 14 residues. The germline gives CDR1 MDHEN, CDR2 SYDVKM. The CDR3 DNA reads TGTGCCAGCAGCAGCGGGAGTTCCTTCAATGAGCAGTTCTTC. Translating gives CASSSGSSFNEQFF. Using reference TRBV28 and TRBJ2-1 for the parts outside the CDR3, the full variable domain is DVKVTQSSRYLVKRTGEKVFLECVQDMDHENMFWYRQDPGLGLRLIYFSYDVKMKEKGDIPEGYSVSREKKERFSLILESASTNQTSMYLCASSSGSSFNEQFFGPGTRLTVL.

The gene calls are TRBV2 and TRBJ1-2, with TRBD1 identical over 11 bases. Germline lookup yields CDR1 SNHLY and CDR2 FYNNEI. With V trimmed by 4 bases and J by 7 bases, 2 bases remained unmatched. This CDR3 region has 13 residues. The CDR3 coding sequence is TGTGCCAGCAGTGGGACAGGGGGCGTTGGCTACACCTTC. Protein sequence: CASSGTGGVGYTF.

This sequence joins TRBV5-4 and TRBJ2-3; 7 nucleotides align to TRBD2. CDR1 is SGHNT and CDR2 is YYREEE in the germline V gene (reference sequence). The CDR3 is 15 amino acids. Germline trimming cut 3 bases from V and 0 bases from J; bases unmatched to any gene: 4. The DNA of the CDR3 is TGTGCCAGCAGCTCACGGGACTACAGCACAGATACGCAGTATTTT. This sequence encodes CASSSRDYSTDTQYF.

This rearrangement joins TRBV6-5 to TRBJ2-3, with D possibly TRBD1 on 6 matching bases. Trimming removed 5 bases at V and 0 bases at J, with 12 bases between. Germline CDR1 is MNHEY and CDR2 is SVGAGI. This CDR3 is built from 15 residues. CDR3 DNA sequence: TGTGCCAGCAGTAGGGGGACGCCCAGCACAGATACGCAGTATTTT. This gives the protein CASSRGTPSTDTQYF.

The chain combines TRBV30 with TRBJ1-6; D may be TRBD1 (5 bases). V was pared by 0 bases and J by 10 bases, with 13 bases between. The CDR3 covers 14 residues. CDR1 is GTSNPN and CDR2 is SVGIG in the germline V gene (reference sequence). CDR3 bases: TGTGCCTGGAGTGTAAGGCAGGGAGGGTCACCCCTCCACTTT. Its translation is CAWSVRQGGSPLHF.

The V and J genes are TRBV7-2 and TRBJ2-2; weak D call: TRBD1 (6 bases). The V gene lost 1 base and the J gene lost 5 bases, with 11 bases spanning the gap. The CDR3 contains 15 residues. Per the germline V gene, CDR1 is SGHTA and CDR2 is FQGNSA. The CDR3 is CASSLGSRGTGELFF. In DNA form, the CDR3 reads TGTGCCAGCAGCTTAGGAAGTAGGGGGACCGGGGAGCTGTTTTTT.

V usage is TRBV15 and J usage is TRBJ1-2, with a possible D match to TRBD1 (5 bases). V dropped 1 base and J dropped 3 bases, with 12 bases sitting between them. The CDR3 extends over 15 amino acids. Germline V gene sequence: CDR1 LNHNV, CDR2 YYDKDF (reference sequence). The CDR3 DNA reads TGTGCCACCAGCAGAGTTTTAGGGGAGGACTATGGCTACACCTTC. Protein sequence: CATSRVLGEDYGYTF.

The genes are TRBV30 and TRBJ2-5, with TRBD2 matching over 13 bases. Matching the DNA end better, TRBJ2-7 makes the J call doubtful. The CDR3 is 15 residues long. Per germline, CDR1 GTSNPN and CDR2 SVGIG (reference sequence). Written as DNA, the CDR3 is TGTGCCTGGATGAGAGGGACTAGCGGGATTTACGAGCAGTACTTC. Protein sequence: CAWMRGTSGIYEQYF.

The chain joins TRBV10-3 to TRBJ1-1; tentative D call: TRBD1 (6 bases). Germline assignment: CDR1 ENHRY and CDR2 SYGVKD. Between the trimmed V and J ends, which lost 6 bases and 1 base, there was a span of 9 bases. This CDR3 is 13 amino acids long. The CDR3 DNA follows: TGTGCCATCAGAGGGGGGGGGAACACTGAAGCTTTCTTT. Amino acid sequence: CAIRGGGNTEAFF.

This chain connects TRBV27 to TRBJ2-3; D gene uncertain. Germline V lookup: CDR1 MNHEY, CDR2 SMNVEV (reference sequence). V gave up 6 bases and J gave up 2 bases, with 9 bases separating them. This CDR3 has 13 residues. The CDR3 is CASRTPLTDTQYF. CDR3 sequence (DNA): TGTGCCAGCAGGACACCCCTCACAGATACGCAGTATTTT.